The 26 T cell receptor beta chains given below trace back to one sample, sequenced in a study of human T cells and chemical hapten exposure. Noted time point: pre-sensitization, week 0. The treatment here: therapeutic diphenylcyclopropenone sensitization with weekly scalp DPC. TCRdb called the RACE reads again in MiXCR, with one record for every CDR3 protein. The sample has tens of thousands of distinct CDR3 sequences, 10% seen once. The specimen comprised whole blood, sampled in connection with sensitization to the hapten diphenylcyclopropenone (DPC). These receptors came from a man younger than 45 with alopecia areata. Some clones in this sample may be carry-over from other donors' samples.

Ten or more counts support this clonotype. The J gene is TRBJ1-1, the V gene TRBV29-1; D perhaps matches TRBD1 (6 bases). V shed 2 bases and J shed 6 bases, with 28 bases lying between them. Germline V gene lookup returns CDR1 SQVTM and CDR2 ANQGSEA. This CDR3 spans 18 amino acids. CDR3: CSVERRGDRATNVPEAFF. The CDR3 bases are TGCAGCGTTGAACGAAGGGGGGACCGGGCCACGAACGTCCCTGAAGCTTTCTTT.

The CDR3 region has the DNA TGTGCCAGCAGCGCCAGGGCCTTTAGCACAGATACGCAGTATTTT. It is translated as CASSARAFSTDTQYF. The V call is TRBV7-2, the J call TRBJ2-3; D might be TRBD1 (5 bases). Germline loops: CDR1 SGHTA, CDR2 FQGNSA. V was pared by 5 bases and J by 0 bases, with 12 bases between. The CDR3 has 15 residues.

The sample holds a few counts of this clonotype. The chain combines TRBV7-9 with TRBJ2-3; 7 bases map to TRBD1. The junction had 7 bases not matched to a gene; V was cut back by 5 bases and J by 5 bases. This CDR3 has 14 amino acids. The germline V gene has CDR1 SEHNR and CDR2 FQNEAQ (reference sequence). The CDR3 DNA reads TGTGCCAGCAGCCGGGGACAGACCTTAGATACGCAGTATTTT. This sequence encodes CASSRGQTLDTQYF.

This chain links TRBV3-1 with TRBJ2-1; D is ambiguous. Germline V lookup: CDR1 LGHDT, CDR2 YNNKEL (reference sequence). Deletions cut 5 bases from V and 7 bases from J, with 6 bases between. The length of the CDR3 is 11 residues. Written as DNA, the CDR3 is TGTGCCAGCAGCGCGATGAATGAGCAGTTCTTC. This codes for CASSAMNEQFF.

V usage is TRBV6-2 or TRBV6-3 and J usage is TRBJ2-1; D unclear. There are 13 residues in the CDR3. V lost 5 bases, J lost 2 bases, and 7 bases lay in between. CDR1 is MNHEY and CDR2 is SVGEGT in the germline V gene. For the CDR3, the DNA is TGTGCCAGCAGTAGGGTCCCCTACAATGAGCAGTTCTTC. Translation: CASSRVPYNEQFF.

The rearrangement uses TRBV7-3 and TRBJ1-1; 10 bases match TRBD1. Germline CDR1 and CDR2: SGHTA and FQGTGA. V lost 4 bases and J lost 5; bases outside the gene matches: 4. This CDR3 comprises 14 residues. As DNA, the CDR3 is TGTGCCAGCAGCTCGAGACAGGGGGCAACTGAAGCTTTCTTT. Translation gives CASSSRQGATEAFF.

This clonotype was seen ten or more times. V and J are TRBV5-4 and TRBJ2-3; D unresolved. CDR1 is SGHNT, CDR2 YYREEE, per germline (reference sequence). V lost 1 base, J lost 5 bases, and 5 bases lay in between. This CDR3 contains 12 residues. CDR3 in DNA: TGTGCCAGCAGCTTGATGAGAGATACGCAGTATTTT. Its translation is CASSLMRDTQYF.

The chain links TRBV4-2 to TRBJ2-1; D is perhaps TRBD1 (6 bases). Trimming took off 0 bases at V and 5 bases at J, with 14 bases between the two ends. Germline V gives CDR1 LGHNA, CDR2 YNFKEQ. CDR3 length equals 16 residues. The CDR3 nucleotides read TGTGCCAGCAGCCAAGATAGCAGGGGTCGTAACAATGAGCAGTTCTTC. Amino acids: CASSQDSRGRNNEQFF.

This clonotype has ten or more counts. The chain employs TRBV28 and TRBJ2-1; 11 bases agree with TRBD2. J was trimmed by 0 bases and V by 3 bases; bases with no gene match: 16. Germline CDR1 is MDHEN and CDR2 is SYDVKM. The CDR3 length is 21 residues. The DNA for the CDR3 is TGTGCCAGCAGTTTCCCGCCCCCACTAGCGGGAGCTTTAAGCTCCTACAATGAGCAGTTCTTC. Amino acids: CASSFPPPLAGALSSYNEQFF.

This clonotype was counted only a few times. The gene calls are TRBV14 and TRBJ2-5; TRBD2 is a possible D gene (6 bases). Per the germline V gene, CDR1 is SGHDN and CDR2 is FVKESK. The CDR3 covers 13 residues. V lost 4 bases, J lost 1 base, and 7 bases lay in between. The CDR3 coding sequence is TGTGCCAGCAGCCGGGGACTCCAAGAGACCCAGTACTTC. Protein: CASSRGLQETQYF.

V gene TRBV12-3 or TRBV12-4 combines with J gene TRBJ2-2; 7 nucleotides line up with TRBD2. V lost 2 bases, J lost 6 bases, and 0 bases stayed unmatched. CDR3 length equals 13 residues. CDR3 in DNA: TGTGCCAGCAGTTTACGGGGGGCCGGGGAGCTGTTTTTT. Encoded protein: CASSLRGAGELFF.

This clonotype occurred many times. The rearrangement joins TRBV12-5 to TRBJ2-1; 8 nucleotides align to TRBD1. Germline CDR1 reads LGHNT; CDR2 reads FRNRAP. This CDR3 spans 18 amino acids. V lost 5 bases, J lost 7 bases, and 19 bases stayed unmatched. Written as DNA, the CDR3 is TGTGCTAGTGGTCTCCAAAGTGCTGGGACAGGATTTAGGAATGAGCAGTTCTTC. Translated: CASGLQSAGTGFRNEQFF. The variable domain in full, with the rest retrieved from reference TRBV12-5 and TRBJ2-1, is DARVTQTPRHKVTEMGQEVTMRCQPILGHNTVFWYRQTMMQGLELLAYFRNRAPLDDSGMPKDRFSAEMPDATLATLKIQPSEPRDSAVYFCASGLQSAGTGFRNEQFFGPGTRLTVL.

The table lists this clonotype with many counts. The CDR3 region is CASSRTGNYGYTF. In DNA form, the CDR3 reads TGTGCCAGCAGTCGAACAGGGAACTATGGCTACACCTTC. The rearrangement links TRBV6-1 to TRBJ1-2; weak D call: TRBD1 (6 bases). The CDR3 loop spans 13 amino acids. Germline V gene data show CDR1 as MNHNS and CDR2 as SASEGT. V was cut by 5 bases and J by 2 bases, with 9 bases left in between.

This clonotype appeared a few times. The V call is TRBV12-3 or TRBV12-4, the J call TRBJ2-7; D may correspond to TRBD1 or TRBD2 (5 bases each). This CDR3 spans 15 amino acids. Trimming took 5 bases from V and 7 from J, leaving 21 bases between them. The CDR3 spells CASSPSGTPRGEQYV. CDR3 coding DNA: TGTGCCAGCAGTCCATCAGGGACCCCCCGGGGAGAGCAGTACGTC.

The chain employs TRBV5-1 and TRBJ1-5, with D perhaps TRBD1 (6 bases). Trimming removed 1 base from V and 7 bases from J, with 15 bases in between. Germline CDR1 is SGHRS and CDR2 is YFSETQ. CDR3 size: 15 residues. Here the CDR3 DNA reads TGCGCCAGCAGCTTGCCCGGGCAGGGGTTGCAGCCCCAGCATTTT. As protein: CASSLPGQGLQPQHF.

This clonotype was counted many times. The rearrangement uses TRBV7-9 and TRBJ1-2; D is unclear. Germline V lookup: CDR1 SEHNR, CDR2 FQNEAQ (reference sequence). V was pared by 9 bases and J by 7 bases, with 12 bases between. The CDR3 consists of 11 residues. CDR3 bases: TGTGCCAGTGCCAACCCCGGTGGCTACACCTTC. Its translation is CASANPGGYTF.

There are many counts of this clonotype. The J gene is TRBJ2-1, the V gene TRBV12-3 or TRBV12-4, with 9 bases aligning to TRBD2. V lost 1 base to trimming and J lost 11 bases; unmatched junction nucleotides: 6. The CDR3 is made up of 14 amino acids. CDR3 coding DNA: TGTGCCAGCAGTTTAGTTGTGACTAGCGGAAAGCAGTTCTTC. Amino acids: CASSLVVTSGKQFF.

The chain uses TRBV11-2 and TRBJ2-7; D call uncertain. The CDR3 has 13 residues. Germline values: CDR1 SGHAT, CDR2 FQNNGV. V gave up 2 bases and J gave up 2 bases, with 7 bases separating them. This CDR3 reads CASSLWYPYEQYV. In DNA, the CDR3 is TGTGCCAGCAGCTTATGGTATCCCTACGAGCAGTACGTC.

The CDR3 loop is CASTTTGGSQPQHF. CDR3 sequence (DNA): TGTGCCAGTACCACCACAGGGGGCAGTCAGCCCCAGCATTTT. The chain uses TRBV19 and TRBJ1-5, with 9 bases that match TRBD1. The CDR3 contains 14 residues. With V trimmed by 7 bases and J by 6 bases, 7 bases remained unmatched. Germline V gene sequence: CDR1 LNHDA, CDR2 SQIVND (reference sequence).

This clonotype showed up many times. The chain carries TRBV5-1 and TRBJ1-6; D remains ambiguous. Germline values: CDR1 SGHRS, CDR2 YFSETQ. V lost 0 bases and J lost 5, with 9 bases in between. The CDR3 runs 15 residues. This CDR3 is CASSLVGNHNSPLHF. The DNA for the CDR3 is TGCGCCAGCAGCTTGGTGGGTAACCATAATTCACCCCTCCACTTT.

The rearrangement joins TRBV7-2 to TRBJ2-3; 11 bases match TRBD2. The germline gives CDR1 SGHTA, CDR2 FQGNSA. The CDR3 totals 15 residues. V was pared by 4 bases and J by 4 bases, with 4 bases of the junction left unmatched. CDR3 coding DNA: TGTGCCAGCAGCTCGGGACTAGCGGTGTCAGATACGCAGTATTTT. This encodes CASSSGLAVSDTQYF.

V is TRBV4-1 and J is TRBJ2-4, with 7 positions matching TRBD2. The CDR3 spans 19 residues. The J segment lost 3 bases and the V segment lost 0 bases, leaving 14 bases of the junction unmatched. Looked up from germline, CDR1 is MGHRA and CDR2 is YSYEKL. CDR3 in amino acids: CASSQDFSAGVSNKNIQYF. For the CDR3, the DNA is TGCGCCAGCAGCCAAGACTTTTCGGCGGGGGTGTCTAACAAAAACATTCAGTACTTC.

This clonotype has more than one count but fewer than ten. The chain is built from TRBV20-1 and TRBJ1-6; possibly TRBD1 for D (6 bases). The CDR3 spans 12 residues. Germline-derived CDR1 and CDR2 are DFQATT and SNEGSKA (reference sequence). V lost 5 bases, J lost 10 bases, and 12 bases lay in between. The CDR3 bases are TGCAGTGCTCAGGAGGGGGGGTCACCCCTCCACTTT. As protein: CSAQEGGSPLHF.

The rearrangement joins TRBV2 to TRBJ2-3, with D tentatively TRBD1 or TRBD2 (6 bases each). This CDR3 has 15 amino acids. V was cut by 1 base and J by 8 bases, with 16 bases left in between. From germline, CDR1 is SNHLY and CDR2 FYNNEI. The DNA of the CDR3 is TGTGCCAGCAGTGAAGAACAGGGTTTCGGGGGTACGCAGTATTTT. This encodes CASSEEQGFGGTQYF.

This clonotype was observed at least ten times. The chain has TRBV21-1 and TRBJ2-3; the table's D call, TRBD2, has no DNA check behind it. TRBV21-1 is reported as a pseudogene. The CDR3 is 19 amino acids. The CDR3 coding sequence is TGTGCCAGCAGCAAAGTACGGAGGGCTAGCGGTTCTAGCACAGATACGCAGTATTTT. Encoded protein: CASSKVRRASGSSTDTQYF.

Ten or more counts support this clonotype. The CDR3 DNA sequence: TGCAGTGGCAGAGAAGTCGCGGGGAAGGAGACCCAGTACTTC. This sequence encodes CSGREVAGKETQYF. The rearrangement joins TRBV20-1 to TRBJ2-5; TRBD2 is a possible D gene (6 bases). Per the germline V gene, CDR1 is DFQATT and CDR2 is SNEGSKA (reference sequence). The ends were cut back, 7 bases at V and 5 bases at J, with 20 bases in the middle. CDR3 length equals 14 residues.